This entry lists 2 T cell receptor beta chains sequenced from one sample in a study of STAT5B mutations in CD4+ large granular lymphocyte leukemia. Method: immunoSEQ multiplex PCR; TCRdb's copy keeps in-frame clones and lacks some. Counted here are approximately 35,000 clones, 65% to 80% occurring once; the ten biggest clones make up approximately 2.4%. The specimen was CD4+ T cells from blood buffy coats. All receptors derive from a human donor in good health.

This clone was detected a few times. V gene TRBV5-5 combines with J gene TRBJ2-7; TRBD1 matches 9 bases. Germline V gene sequence: CDR1 SGHKS, CDR2 YYEKEE (reference sequence). The V gene end was trimmed by 1 base and the J gene end by 3 bases; junction bases not matched to a gene: 8. CDR3 length: 16 amino acids. In DNA form, the CDR3 reads TGTGCCAGCAGCTTGTCCCCCGGGACAGGGAGCTACGAGCAGTACTTC. Its protein is CASSLSPGTGSYEQYF.

The V gene is TRBV29-1, the J gene TRBJ1-1; D might be TRBD1 (5 bases). The V and J ends lost 0 bases and 5 bases respectively, with 22 bases between them. CDR3 size: 17 residues. CDR1 is SQVTM and CDR2 is ANQGSEA in the germline V gene. This CDR3 reads CSVEDRFRGKVGTEAFF. The CDR3 DNA is TGCAGCGTTGAAGATCGTTTCCGGGGGAAGGTGGGGACTGAAGCTTTCTTT. The complete variable domain, with remaining parts taken from reference TRBV29-1 and TRBJ1-1, reads SAVISQKPSRDICQRGTSLTIQCQVDSQVTMMFWYRQQPGQSLTLIATANQGSEATYESGFVIDKFPISRPNLTFSTLTVSNMSPEDSSIYLCSVEDRFRGKVGTEAFFGQGTRLTVV.